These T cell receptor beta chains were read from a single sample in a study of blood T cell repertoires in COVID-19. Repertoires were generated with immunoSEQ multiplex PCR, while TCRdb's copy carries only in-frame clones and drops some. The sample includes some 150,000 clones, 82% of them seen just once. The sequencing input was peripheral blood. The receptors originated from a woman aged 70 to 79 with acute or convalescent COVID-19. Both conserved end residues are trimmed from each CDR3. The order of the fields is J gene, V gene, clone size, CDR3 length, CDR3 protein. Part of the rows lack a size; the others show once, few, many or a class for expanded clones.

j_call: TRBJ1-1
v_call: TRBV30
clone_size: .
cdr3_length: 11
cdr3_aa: AWSPDRETEAF

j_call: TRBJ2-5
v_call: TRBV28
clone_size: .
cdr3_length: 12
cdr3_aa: ASSLYSPEGTQY

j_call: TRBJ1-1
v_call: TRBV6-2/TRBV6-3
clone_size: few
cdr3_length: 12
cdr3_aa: ASSYSQGATEAF

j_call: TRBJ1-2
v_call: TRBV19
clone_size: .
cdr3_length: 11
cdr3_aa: ASSTAGTDLRY

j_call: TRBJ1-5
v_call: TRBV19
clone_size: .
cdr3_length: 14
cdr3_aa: ASSDRVWRGVQPQH

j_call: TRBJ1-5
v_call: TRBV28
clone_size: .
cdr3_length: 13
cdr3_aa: ASSEGDLRNQPQH

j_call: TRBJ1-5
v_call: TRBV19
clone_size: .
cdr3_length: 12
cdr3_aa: DNPGTGANQPQH

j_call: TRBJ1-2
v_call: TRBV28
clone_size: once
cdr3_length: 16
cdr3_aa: ASRAEPGGYILSYGYT

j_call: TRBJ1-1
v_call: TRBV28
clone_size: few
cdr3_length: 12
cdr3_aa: ASTWTGKNTEAF

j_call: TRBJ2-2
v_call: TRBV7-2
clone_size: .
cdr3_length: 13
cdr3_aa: ASSFTRGGTGELF

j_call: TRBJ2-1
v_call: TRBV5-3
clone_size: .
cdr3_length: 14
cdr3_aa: ARSLVTGRGQDEQF

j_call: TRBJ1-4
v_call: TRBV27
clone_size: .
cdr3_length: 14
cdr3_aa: ASSLSGQGLNEKLF

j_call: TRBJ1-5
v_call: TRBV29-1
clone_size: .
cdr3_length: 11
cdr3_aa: SVVSGKDQPQH

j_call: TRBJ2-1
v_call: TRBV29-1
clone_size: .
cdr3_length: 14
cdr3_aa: SVEGPQRNAYNEQF

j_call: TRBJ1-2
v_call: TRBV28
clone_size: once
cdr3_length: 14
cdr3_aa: ASSLVGQHNNYGYT

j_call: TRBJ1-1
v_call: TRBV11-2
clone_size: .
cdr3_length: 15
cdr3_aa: ASSLGLQPPMNTEAF

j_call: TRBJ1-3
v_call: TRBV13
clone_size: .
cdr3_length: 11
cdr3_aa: ASSRDRGNTIY

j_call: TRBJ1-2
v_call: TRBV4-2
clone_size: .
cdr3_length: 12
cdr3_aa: ASSQPTENYGYT

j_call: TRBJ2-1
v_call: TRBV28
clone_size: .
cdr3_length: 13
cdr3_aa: ASRRPGLAYNEQF

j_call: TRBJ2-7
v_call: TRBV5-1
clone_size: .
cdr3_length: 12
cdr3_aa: ASSLERGVYEQY

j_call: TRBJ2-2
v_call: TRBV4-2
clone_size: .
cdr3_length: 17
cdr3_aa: ASSPRRASGGLDTGELF

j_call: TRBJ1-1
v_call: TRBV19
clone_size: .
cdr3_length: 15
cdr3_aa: ASSIPGQVLENTEAF

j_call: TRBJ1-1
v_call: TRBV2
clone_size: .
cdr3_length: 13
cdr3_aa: ASSLQGMRNTEAF

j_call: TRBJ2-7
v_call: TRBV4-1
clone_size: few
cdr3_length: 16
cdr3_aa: ASSQGNSPLLGSYEQY

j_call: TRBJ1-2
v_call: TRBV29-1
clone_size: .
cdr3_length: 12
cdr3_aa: SVEGDRGNYGYT

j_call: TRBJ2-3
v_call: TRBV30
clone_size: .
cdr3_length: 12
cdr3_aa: AGQGPVGTDTQY

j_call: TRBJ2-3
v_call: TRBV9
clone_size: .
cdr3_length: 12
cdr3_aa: ASSRGLATDTQY

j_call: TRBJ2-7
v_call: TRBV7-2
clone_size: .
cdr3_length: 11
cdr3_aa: ASSFDPAGEQY

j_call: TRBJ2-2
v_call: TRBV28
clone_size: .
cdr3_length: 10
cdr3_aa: ASSPRVRELF

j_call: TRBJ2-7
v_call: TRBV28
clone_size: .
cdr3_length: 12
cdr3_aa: ASRRTGGSGEQY

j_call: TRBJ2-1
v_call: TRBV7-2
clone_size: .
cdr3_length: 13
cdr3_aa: ASSTPGLAGNEQF

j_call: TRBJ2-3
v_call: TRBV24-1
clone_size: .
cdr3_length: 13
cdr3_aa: ATSRLARSTDTQY

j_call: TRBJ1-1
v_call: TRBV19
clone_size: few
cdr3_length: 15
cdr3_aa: ASSIRGGTGGSTEAF

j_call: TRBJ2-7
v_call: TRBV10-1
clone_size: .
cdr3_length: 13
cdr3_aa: ASSESPGTGYEQY

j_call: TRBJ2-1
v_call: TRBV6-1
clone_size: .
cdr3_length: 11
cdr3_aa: ASKGGSGNEQF

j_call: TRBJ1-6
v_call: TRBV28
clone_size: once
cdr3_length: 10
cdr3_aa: ASSLQRGSLH

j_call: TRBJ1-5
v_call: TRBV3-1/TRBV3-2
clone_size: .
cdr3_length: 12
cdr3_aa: ASSQQGNNQPQH

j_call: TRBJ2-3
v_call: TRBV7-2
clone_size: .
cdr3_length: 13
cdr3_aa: ASSSVAVTTDTQY

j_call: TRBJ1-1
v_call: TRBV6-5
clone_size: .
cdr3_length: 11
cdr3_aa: ASSSRQTTEAF

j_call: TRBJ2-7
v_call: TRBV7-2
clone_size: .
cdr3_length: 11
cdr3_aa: ASSRTVSYEQY

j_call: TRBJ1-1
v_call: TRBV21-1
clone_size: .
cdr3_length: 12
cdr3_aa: ASTKGGPGAEAF

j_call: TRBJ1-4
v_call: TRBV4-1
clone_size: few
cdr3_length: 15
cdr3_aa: ASSQDRLGTGDEKLF

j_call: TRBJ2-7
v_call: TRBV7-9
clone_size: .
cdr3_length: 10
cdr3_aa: ASSTGPGEQY